A single sample gave rise to the 13 T cell receptor beta chains below, sequenced in a study of blood T cell repertoires in COVID-19. Measured with immunoSEQ multiplex PCR; TCRdb has only the in-frame clones, and not every one. The data hold about 100,000 clones, with roughly 92% observed a single time. The sequenced material came from peripheral blood. These receptors came from a man between 65 and 79 years old with acute or convalescent COVID-19.

This chain connects TRBV7-9 to TRBJ2-2; tentative D call: TRBD1 (7 bases). V lost 5 bases and J 0 bases, leaving 10 bases between the germline ends. There are 15 residues in the CDR3. Germline CDR1 reads SEHNR; CDR2 reads FQNEAQ (reference sequence). CDR3 nucleotides: TGTGCCAGCAGCCGGGGGACAGCGAACACCGGGGAGCTGTTTTTT. It codes for CASSRGTANTGELFF.

The genes are TRBV5-4 and TRBJ2-2, with 13 bases aligning to TRBD2. This CDR3 contains 15 residues. Germline V lookup: CDR1 SGHNT, CDR2 YYREEE (reference sequence). Trimming cost V 4 bases and J 7 bases; bases outside gene matches: 4. The chain's CDR3 is CASSRLAGGVGELFF. The CDR3 nucleotides read TGTGCCAGCAGCCGACTAGCGGGAGGAGTCGGGGAGCTGTTTTTT. The full variable domain, rest sourced from reference TRBV5-4 and TRBJ2-2, is ETGVTQSPTHLIKTRGQQVTLRCSSQSGHNTVSWYQQALGQGPQFIFQYYREEENGRGNFPPRFSGLQFPNYSSELNVNALELDDSALYLCASSRLAGGVGELFFGEGSRLTVL.

The chain combines TRBV4-2 with TRBJ1-5, with D possibly TRBD1 on 6 matching bases. The CDR3 consists of 16 residues. Trimming removed 2 bases at V and 2 bases at J, with 13 bases between. Germline V gene lookup returns CDR1 LGHNA and CDR2 YNFKEQ. CDR3 nucleotides: TGTGCCAGCAGCCAACGAGGGGGATCTCGCAATCAGCCCCAGCATTTT. Translation: CASSQRGGSRNQPQHF.

This clone was found once. This rearrangement joins TRBV5-1 to TRBJ1-2; D possibly corresponds to TRBD1 (6 bases). V lost 6 bases, J lost 4 bases, and 13 bases lay in between. Per germline, CDR1 SGHRS and CDR2 YFSETQ. CDR3 length: 13 residues. The CDR3: CASTLEGGYGYTF. CDR3 bases: TGCGCCAGCACGCTCGAAGGGGGCTATGGCTACACCTTC.

The gene calls are TRBV11-2 and TRBJ1-5, with 7 bases matching TRBD1. Germline loops: CDR1 SGHAT, CDR2 FQNNGV. The CDR3 totals 14 residues. With V trimmed by 5 bases and J by 4 bases, 5 bases remained unmatched. CDR3 in DNA: TGTGCCAGCAGCCGGGGACAGAATAATCAGCCCCAGCATTTT. It specifies CASSRGQNNQPQHF.

V is TRBV18 and J is TRBJ2-7; the match to TRBD1 covers 8 bases. V dropped 3 bases and J dropped 0; count of bases not matched to a gene: 4. CDR3 length equals 15 residues. Germline V lookup: CDR1 KGHSH, CDR2 LQKENI. CDR3 loop: CASSPGQAFSYEQYF. The DNA for the CDR3 is TGTGCCAGCTCACCGGGACAGGCTTTCTCCTACGAGCAGTACTTC.

V usage is TRBV24-1 and J usage is TRBJ2-6; a possible D gene is TRBD2 (5 bases). Trimming took off 6 bases at V and 2 bases at J, with 19 bases between the two ends. This CDR3 has 18 residues. The germline V gene has CDR1 KGHDR and CDR2 SFDVKD. CDR3 protein: CATSSGTNQRTGANVLTF. DNA of the CDR3: TGTGCCACCAGTTCGGGAACAAATCAACGGACTGGGGCCAACGTCCTGACTTTC.

J is TRBJ2-1 and V is TRBV4-3; TRBD2 might be the D (5 bases). CDR1 and CDR2 from the germline V gene are LGHNA and YSLEER. CDR3 length equals 12 residues. Between the trimmed V and J ends, which lost 1 base and 9 bases, there was a span of 7 bases. CDR3 nucleotides: TGCGCCAGCAGCCAAGTCCGGGGTGAGCAGTTCTTC. This translates into CASSQVRGEQFF.

The chain has TRBV3-1 (or the pseudogene TRBV3-2) and TRBJ1-2, with TRBD1 identical over 8 bases. The CDR3 consists of 17 residues. Germline V lookup: CDR1 LGHDT, CDR2 YNNKEL (reference sequence). V lost 0 bases, J lost 8 bases, and 14 bases stayed unmatched. The CDR3 region has the DNA TGTGCCAGCAGCCAAGATAGGATACAGGGGGTGACCGCCGGCTACACCTTC. It translates to CASSQDRIQGVTAGYTF.

The rearrangement uses TRBV11-2 and TRBJ2-1, with D unclear. CDR3 length equals 15 residues. Trimming shortened V by 2 bases and J by 3 bases, and 11 bases separated the two germline ends. Germline assignment: CDR1 SGHAT and CDR2 FQNNGV. Written as DNA, the CDR3 is TGTGCCAGCAGCTTACGGTCTCAGGTCTACAATGAGCAGTTCTTC. This gives the protein CASSLRSQVYNEQFF.

The chain joins TRBV28 to TRBJ1-2, with a possible D match to TRBD1 (6 bases). CDR3 size: 14 residues. Germline V CDR1 and CDR2: MDHEN, SYDVKM. V was cut by 5 bases and J by 8 bases, with 18 bases left in between. The CDR3 DNA sequence: TGTGCCAGCAGTATCCCACAGGGATTGGGCGGCTACACCTTC. Its protein is CASSIPQGLGGYTF.

The chain recombines TRBV11-2 with TRBJ1-1; D unclear. This CDR3 has 13 residues. The germline gives CDR1 SGHAT, CDR2 FQNNGV. Trimming cost V 4 bases and J 0 bases, with 6 bases left between them. The CDR3 sequence: CASSSHMNTEAFF. DNA of the CDR3: TGTGCCAGCAGCTCCCACATGAACACTGAAGCTTTCTTT.

The rearrangement joins TRBV3-1 (or the pseudogene TRBV3-2) to TRBJ1-1; D possibly corresponds to TRBD1 (5 bases). This CDR3 contains 14 residues. V was trimmed by 6 bases and J by 6 bases, leaving 17 bases between them. CDR1 and CDR2 (germline): LGHDT, YNNKEL (reference sequence). This CDR3 reads CASRTETHRSEAFF. The CDR3 DNA follows: TGTGCCAGCAGGACCGAAACCCACAGGTCTGAAGCTTTCTTT.